This T cell receptor (beta chain) was profiled in a study of early T cells in non-severe SARS-CoV-2 infection. Individual cDNA molecules were tagged with unique molecular identifiers, the study reported. TCRdb processed the 5' RACE reads anew with MiXCR; each CDR3 protein has one entry. The data contain 85,000 to 90,000 distinct CDR3 sequences, about 15% of them singletons. This clonotype was detected a few times. The CDR3 runs 14 residues. V shed 5 bases and J 8 bases; nucleotides not matched to a gene: 9. Germline CDR1 SGHTA, CDR2 FQGNSA. Sequencing was performed on whole blood. The origin of this receptor is an adult who was a healthcare worker with PCR-confirmed SARS-CoV-2 infection or an uninfected control (not recorded which). This chain connects TRBV7-2 to TRBJ2-1; TRBD1 matches 7 bases. CDR3 coding DNA: TGTGCCAGCAGCCGGTCCGGGGACAGCCATGAGCAGTTCTTC. Its translation is CASSRSGDSHEQFF.